This TCR beta chain stems from a study of cytomegalovirus exposure and HLA in healthy donors. The donors were in the approximately 120-subject validation cohort, distinct from the roughly 700-subject first cohort. Worth noting for this clone: What it binds is not known.

TCRdb's copy holds only in-frame clones and misses some; the assay was immunoSEQ multiplex PCR. The data show some 140,000 clones, roughly 87% seen once. Broader study findings: Rare TCR sequences dominated, though some public TCRs recurred in many donors. Some 150 TCR beta chains were listed as cytomegalovirus-associated. According to reports, the classifier identified cytomegalovirus status with high specificity and sensitivity.

Sequencing input: PBMCs. The clonotype was recovered from a woman aged 18-29 years in good health and CMV-seropositive.

The DNA for the CDR3 is TGTGCCAGCAGCTTGGAGGGACAGGGGTCCTACGAGCAGTACTTC. It codes for CASSLEGQGSYEQYF. The chain carries TRBV5-5 and TRBJ2-7, with 10 bases matching TRBD1. This CDR3 region has 15 residues. Germline V lookup: CDR1 SGHKS, CDR2 YYEKEE (reference sequence). With V trimmed by 0 bases and J by 1 base, 1 base remained unmatched.